The subject of this entry is one T cell receptor beta chain. Its antigen is unknown. The authors reverse transcribed all of the isolated RNA, so sequencing captured expressed TCRB transcripts. The method was immunoSEQ multiplex PCR; TCRdb's version includes in-frame clones alone and lacks a portion of them. This sample has over 90,000 clones; under 30% occur once, and the top ten carry roughly 0.58%. Trimming stripped 5 bases from V and 6 bases from J, with 19 bases between. Germline lookup yields CDR1 SEHNR and CDR2 FQNEAQ (reference sequence). This CDR3 region has 15 residues. The data were obtained in a study of beta chain features in type 1 diabetes. The wider study: Cell yields, gender and age were similar in healthy donors and patients. Study-level results: TCRB CDR3s were moderately but significantly shorter in Type 1 diabetes patients in all four CD4+ subsets. These data did not resolve whether HLA type affects TCRB rearrangement.

Input material: central memory CD4+ T cells from blood. This sequence joins TRBV7-9 and TRBJ1-1, with D possibly matching TRBD1 (6 bases). This clonotype originated in a woman under 30 with type 1 diabetes. For the CDR3, the DNA is TGTGCCAGCAGCCTCGTACTAGGGGGGGCGGCTGAAGCTTTCTTT. Protein sequence: CASSLVLGGAAEAFF.